These 6 T cell receptor beta chains were sequenced from one sample in a study of CD8+ T cells in alopecia areata. Treatment in this sample: oral pan-JAK inhibitor, 5-10 mg twice daily. cDNA reverse transcribed from extracted RNA served as the sequencing template. Produced via immunoSEQ multiplex PCR; TCRdb's table is partial and in-frame only. The sample carries 150,000 to 200,000 clones, roughly 60% recorded once. Sequenced here: CD4+ T cells sorted from blood, sampled at week 24, from a patient treated with tofacitinib. Every receptor here comes from a human donor with alopecia areata.

This rearrangement joins TRBV29-1 to TRBJ2-1; 7 bases align to TRBD2. Germline assignment: CDR1 SQVTM and CDR2 ANQGSEA. Germline trimming cut 3 bases from V and 3 bases from J; bases unmatched to any gene: 8. The CDR3 is made up of 15 amino acids. The CDR3 loop reads CSVESSSGNYNEQFF. CDR3 DNA: TGCAGCGTTGAGTCGTCTAGCGGCAACTACAATGAGCAGTTCTTC.

The chain has TRBV5-6 and TRBJ1-2; tentative D call: TRBD1 (5 bases). The CDR3 runs 12 residues. V was cut by 3 bases and J by 10 bases, with 13 bases left in between. The germline V gene has CDR1 SGHDT and CDR2 YYEEEE. The CDR3 loop is CASSWDGGTYTF. DNA of the CDR3: TGTGCCAGCAGCTGGGACGGGGGAACCTACACCTTC.

The chain links TRBV5-6 to TRBJ2-5; D is uncertain. This CDR3 is built from 14 residues. V was shortened by 0 bases and J by 5 bases, with 11 bases between the two germline ends. Germline V CDR1 and CDR2: SGHDT, YYEEEE. CDR3 amino acids: CASSLGPPIETQYF. The CDR3 DNA follows: TGTGCCAGCAGCTTGGGGCCTCCTATCGAGACCCAGTACTTC. Complete variable domain (other parts from reference TRBV5-6 and TRBJ2-5): DAGVTQSPTHLIKTRGQQVTLRCSPKSGHDTVSWYQQALGQGPQFIFQYYEEEERQRGNFPDRFSGHQFPNYSSELNVNALLLGDSALYLCASSLGPPIETQYFGPGTRLLVL.

The chain is built from TRBV19 and TRBJ1-5; TRBD1 is a possible D gene (6 bases). From germline, CDR1 is LNHDA and CDR2 SQIVND (reference sequence). Trimming removed 4 bases from V and 5 bases from J, with 12 bases in between. The CDR3 is made up of 14 amino acids. In DNA form, the CDR3 reads TGTGCCAGTAGTACCGGGACAAATCATCAGCCCCAGCATTTT. Amino acid sequence: CASSTGTNHQPQHF. The full variable domain, rest sourced from reference TRBV19 and TRBJ1-5, is DGGITQSPKYLFRKEGQNVTLSCEQNLNHDAMYWYRQDPGQGLRLIYYSQIVNDFQKGDIAEGYSVSREKKESFPLTVTSAQKNPTAFYLCASSTGTNHQPQHFGDGTRLSIL.

This chain connects TRBV30 to TRBJ1-5, with a tentative D call TRBD1 (6 bases). Trimming left V 4 bases short and J 3 bases short, with 13 bases between. The germline gives CDR1 GTSNPN, CDR2 SVGIG (reference sequence). This CDR3 spans 14 amino acids. Here the CDR3 reads CAWTIGTNNQPQHF. In DNA form, the CDR3 reads TGTGCCTGGACCATCGGGACAAACAATCAGCCCCAGCATTTT. The complete variable domain, with remaining parts taken from reference TRBV30 and TRBJ1-5, reads SQTIHQWPATLVQPVGSPLSLECTVEGTSNPNLYWYRQAAGRGLQLLFYSVGIGQISSEVPQNLSASRPQDRQFILSSKKLLLSDSGFYLCAWTIGTNNQPQHFGDGTRLSIL.

Points on this clone: The junction does not match germline at one end; this may be a read error. The same CDR3 arises from other DNA sequences in this sample as well. Written as DNA, the CDR3 is TGTGCCAGCAGAGAAGACAGGGGGCACTCACCCCTCCACTTT. It specifies CASREDRGHSPLHF. The rearrangement links TRBV6-1 to TRBJ1-6, with 10 nucleotides matching TRBD1. CDR1 MNHNS and CDR2 SASEGT come from the germline V gene. This CDR3 is 14 amino acids long.